What follows is one T cell receptor beta chain and its context. This record comes from a study of blood T cell repertoires in COVID-19. Study details: Donors in the United States, Italy and Spain gave samples during acute or convalescent COVID-19. The analysed material was cDNA or gDNA that came from T cells, B-cell-depleted T cells, or PBMCs.

The CDR3 loop spans 14 amino acids. Germline V gene data show CDR1 as SNHLY and CDR2 as FYNNEI. Trimming left V 2 bases short and J 4 bases short, with 10 bases between. Source study methods: It was from reference gene primer amplification that nucleated cell counts were estimated. The data were produced by immunoSEQ multiplex PCR, yet TCRdb's version contains in-frame clones alone and is incomplete. That table is the source of V, J and clone size, and D and trimming were worked out from the DNA. The table includes roughly 250,000 clones, under 90% detected once. Source material: peripheral blood. The receptor comes from a human donor in a cohort sampled during active COVID-19. The chain uses TRBV2 and TRBJ2-3; D might be TRBD1 (5 bases). CDR3 sequence (DNA): TGTGCCAGCAGTGAAACCAGGGTCTCAGATACGCAGTATTTT. Protein sequence: CASSETRVSDTQYF.